This T cell receptor beta chain was sequenced in a study of control samples from healthy donors and cancer patients. TCRdb's copy holds only in-frame clones and misses some; the assay was immunoSEQ multiplex PCR. The repertoire includes about 130,000 clones, about 95% of them detected once, and 14% sits in the top ten. The sequence was obtained from a man between 60 and 75 years old with colorectal cancer. Sequencing input: PBMCs.

The CDR3: CASSPGQGGLYTF. The DNA of the CDR3 is TGCGCCAGCAGCCCCGGACAGGGGGGCCTCTACACCTTC. The gene calls are TRBV5-1 and TRBJ1-2; TRBD1 aligns across 10 bases. Trimming took 4 bases from V and 10 from J; bases not matched to a gene: 7. The CDR3 extends over 13 amino acids. The germline CDR1 and CDR2 sequences are SGHRS and YFSETQ.